These T cell receptor beta chains were read from a single sample in a study of human T cells and chemical hapten exposure. From the RACE reads, TCRdb called clonotypes with MiXCR, one entry per CDR3 protein. The sample shows under 400,000 distinct CDR3 sequences, less than 6.5% of them seen only once. Specimen: whole blood, collected in connection with sensitization to the hapten diphenylcyclopropenone (DPC). The receptors come from a woman in her forties or fifties with alopecia areata. Some clones in this sample may be carry-over from other donors' samples. Both conserved end residues are part of each CDR3. Each record gives: CDR3 DNA, CDR3 protein, J gene, clone size, V gene, D gene. The D gene is left open where the match is weak. Clone size is shown for a subset of rows, as once, few, many or a class of expanded clone.

TGTGCCAGCAGTTCCCCGATAGGGGCTAACTATGGCTACACCTTC,CASSSPIGANYGYTF,TRBJ1-2,many,TRBV28,.
TGTGCCAGCAGCGCCCCCCTAGGCCTCGAGCAGTTCTTC,CASSAPLGLEQFF,TRBJ2-1,many,TRBV9,.
TGTGCCAACCGACTAGCGGGGGGCAACCAAGAGACCCAGTACTTC,CANRLAGGNQETQYF,TRBJ2-5,.,TRBV3-1,TRBD2
TGTGCCAGCAGTTTAGGTTACAGTCTCTACGAGCAGTACTTC,CASSLGYSLYEQYF,TRBJ2-7,many,TRBV27,.
TGTGCCAGCAGCCCGAGACTAGCGGGATCCACAGATACGCAGTATTTT,CASSPRLAGSTDTQYF,TRBJ2-3,.,TRBV7-8,TRBD2
TGTGCCAGCAGCCCAGGAGGGGGCCGGAATGAGCAGTTCTTC,CASSPGGGRNEQFF,TRBJ2-1,many,TRBV2,.
TGCAGTGCTCCCCGGGGGGGTCGTGATCAGCCCCAGCATTTT,CSAPRGGRDQPQHF,TRBJ1-5,many,TRBV20-1,.
TGCGCCAGCAGCCAAGATAGCGGGGGACGGCTGTCCTACGAGCAGTACTTC,CASSQDSGGRLSYEQYF,TRBJ2-7,few,TRBV4-1,TRBD2
TGTGCCAGCAGCCTGGGACAGGGGGGCCCGGGGGATACGCAGTATTTT,CASSLGQGGPGDTQYF,TRBJ2-3,many,TRBV28,TRBD1
TGTGCCAGCAGCTCGACGGTGGGCGGGGAACTTGGGGCCAACGTCCTGACTTTC,CASSSTVGGELGANVLTF,TRBJ2-6,.,TRBV7-6,.
TGTGCCAGCAGCGTCCCAGCGGGAGGGCAAGAGACCCAGTACTTC,CASSVPAGGQETQYF,TRBJ2-5,few,TRBV9,TRBD2
TGCAGCGTTCCCCCGGGGACTAGCCCGGGTGAGCAGTTCTTC,CSVPPGTSPGEQFF,TRBJ2-1,many,TRBV29-1,TRBD2
TGCAGCGTTGAAGATCTGGACGGTCCCCAGTCGGGTGGCTACACCTTC,CSVEDLDGPQSGGYTF,TRBJ1-2,many,TRBV29-1,.
TGTGCCAGCAGTACGCTGAACACTGAAGCTTTCTTT,CASSTLNTEAFF,TRBJ1-1,few,TRBV25-1,.
TGCAGTGCCACCCGACAGCCTAACACCGGGGAGCTGTTTTTT,CSATRQPNTGELFF,TRBJ2-2,many,TRBV20-1,.
TGTGCCACCAGCCCGAACCAGGGGGCTGGGGCCAACGTCCTGACTTTC,CATSPNQGAGANVLTF,TRBJ2-6,few,TRBV15,TRBD1
TGCGCCAGCAGTGAGTCCGGGACTAGCGGGAGGGCCCACGAGCAGTACTTC,CASSESGTSGRAHEQYF,TRBJ2-7,few,TRBV10-1,TRBD2
TGTGCCAGCAGCCAAGGACAGGGGGCAGGAGATACGCAGTATTTT,CASSQGQGAGDTQYF,TRBJ2-3,.,TRBV3-1,TRBD1
TGTGCCAGCAGTTTATCGGGACGAGGCGGGAACATTCAGTACTTC,CASSLSGRGGNIQYF,TRBJ2-4,many,TRBV28,.
TGCGCCAGCAGCTCCGGTAGCGGGGGCTACGAGCAGTACTTC,CASSSGSGGYEQYF,TRBJ2-7,.,TRBV5-1,TRBD2
TGTGCCAGCAGTTGGGGCATAGAATCCTCCTACGAGCAGTACTTC,CASSWGIESSYEQYF,TRBJ2-7,.,TRBV6-5,.
TGTGCCATCAGTGTGGCTAGCGGGGGCCAAGAGACCCAGTACTTC,CAISVASGGQETQYF,TRBJ2-5,many,TRBV10-3,TRBD2
TGCAGCGTTGGAACGAACTCTGGAAACACCATATATTTT,CSVGTNSGNTIYF,TRBJ1-3,many,TRBV29-1,.
TGTGCCAGCAGCGGGGGCCAGGGAGGGCTGTTTTTT,CASSGGQGGLFF,TRBJ2-2,.,TRBV11-2,.
TGTGCCAGCAGCCAAGTCTCGGATACGCAGTATTTT,CASSQVSDTQYF,TRBJ2-3,many,TRBV3-1,.
TGTGCCAGCGGGGGTTTGCAGACCCAGTACTTC,CASGGLQTQYF,TRBJ2-5,.,TRBV12-3/TRBV12-4,.